Listed here are 10 T cell receptor beta chains from one sample, sequenced in a study of blood T cell repertoires in COVID-19. Sequencing was performed with immunoSEQ multiplex PCR; in TCRdb, only in-frame clones are kept and a portion is missing. The sample has under 350,000 clones; about 89% are singletons. Sample: peripheral blood. The receptors come from a middle-aged man with acute or convalescent COVID-19.

The count of this clone is one. The chain employs TRBV12-3 or TRBV12-4 and TRBJ2-4; possible D gene TRBD2, 6 bases. The CDR3 spans 12 residues. Trimming took 8 bases from V and 11 from J, leaving 16 bases between them. The CDR3 protein is CASGNLGLLQYF. The CDR3 DNA sequence: TGTGCCAGCGGTAACCTGGGACTCCTTCAGTACTTC.

The chain links TRBV29-1 to TRBJ2-1; 9 nucleotides align to TRBD2. Germline CDR1 is SQVTM and CDR2 is ANQGSEA. The CDR3 spans 14 residues. The trim removed 4 bases at V and 4 bases at J, leaving 5 bases unmatched. The DNA for the CDR3 is TGCAGCGTTGTGGCTAGCGGGGCTTACAATGAGCAGTTCTTC. This translates into CSVVASGAYNEQFF.

This clone showed up just a few times. V gene TRBV6-5 combines with J gene TRBJ2-7; D possibly corresponds to TRBD1 (6 bases). The CDR3 totals 12 residues. CDR1 and CDR2 (germline): MNHEY, SVGAGI. Trimming stripped 10 bases from V and 6 bases from J, with 16 bases between. The CDR3 nucleotides are TGTGCCACCAGGGACACCGAGAGCGAGCAGTACTTC. This translates into CATRDTESEQYF.

The chain joins TRBV30 to TRBJ1-1; 8 bases map to TRBD1. Per germline, CDR1 GTSNPN and CDR2 SVGIG (reference sequence). CDR3 length: 12 residues. The V and J ends lost 3 bases and 3 bases, in that order; junction bases with no gene match: 0. The CDR3 DNA follows: TGTGCCTGGAGGGACAGGGACACTGAAGCTTTCTTT. It is translated as CAWRDRDTEAFF.

DNA of the CDR3: TGCAGCGTCAGAATCCGGGACAGGGCTTCTAGCACAGATACGCAGTATTTT. Amino acid sequence: CSVRIRDRASSTDTQYF. The chain couples TRBV29-1 to TRBJ2-3, with 9 bases matching TRBD1. The CDR3 is 17 residues long. Unmatched junction bases numbered 13, after V lost 6 bases and J lost 0 bases. Germline V gives CDR1 SQVTM, CDR2 ANQGSEA.

In DNA form, the CDR3 reads TGTGCCAGCAGCGCGCCGACGGGAATCTACAATGAGCAGTTCTTC. Residues: CASSAPTGIYNEQFF. The J gene is TRBJ2-1, the V gene TRBV9, with a tentative D call TRBD2 (5 bases). Trimming pared 3 bases from V and 3 bases from J, leaving 13 bases between. The CDR3 runs to 15 residues. Germline CDR1 is SGDLS and CDR2 is YYNGEE.

This chain links TRBV30 with TRBJ1-5, with D unresolved. CDR3 length: 15 residues. V was shortened by 0 bases and J by 0 bases, with 9 bases between the two germline ends. The germline V gene has CDR1 GTSNPN and CDR2 SVGIG (reference sequence). The CDR3: CAWSVRGDSNQPQHF. The CDR3, as DNA: TGTGCCTGGAGTGTACGCGGGGATAGCAATCAGCCCCAGCATTTT.

The V and J genes are TRBV6-1 and TRBJ2-3, with D possibly being TRBD2 (6 bases). The CDR3 has 16 residues. V lost 1 base and J 2 bases, leaving 13 bases between the germline ends. CDR1 is MNHNS, CDR2 SASEGT, per germline. DNA for the CDR3: TGTGCCAGCAGTGAAGGTGGCCGGGGGTACACAGATACGCAGTATTTT. Its translation: CASSEGGRGYTDTQYF.

This chain links TRBV5-1 with TRBJ2-7; 10 bases fit TRBD1. The CDR3 runs 15 residues. The germline CDR1 and CDR2 sequences are SGHRS and YFSETQ. The trim removed 4 bases at V and 5 bases at J, leaving 9 bases unmatched. CDR3 bases: TGCGCCAGCAGCCCCCCGGGACAGGGGTACGACGAGCAGTACTTC. Protein: CASSPPGQGYDEQYF.

The chain is built from TRBV5-4 and TRBJ2-2; D may be TRBD1 (6 bases). CDR1 and CDR2 (germline): SGHNT, YYREEE (reference sequence). V lost 1 base to trimming and J lost 0 bases, with 13 bases between them. The CDR3 contains 17 residues. This chain's CDR3 is CASSLLSRTANTGELFF. CDR3 sequence (DNA): TGTGCCAGCAGCTTGCTTTCCCGGACAGCGAACACCGGGGAGCTGTTTTTT.